These T cell receptor beta chains were read from a single sample in a study of T cell responses to AZD1222 COVID-19 vaccine. Using immunoSEQ multiplex PCR, the repertoire was profiled, and TCRdb retains in-frame clones only, with some absent. The table shows 100,000 to 150,000 clones, with 85% to 90% occurring only once. Sequences were derived from peripheral blood, sampled on day 0 of AZD1222 vaccination. These TCRs come from an adult in good health. CDR3s include the opening cysteine and the closing phenylalanine or tryptophan.

J gene | V gene | CDR3 protein
TRBJ1-5 | TRBV28 | CASRGGQANQPQHF
TRBJ1-1 | TRBV18 | CASSPVQGNTEAFF
TRBJ2-1 | TRBV10-3 | CAITQGGVEQFF
TRBJ2-1 | TRBV7-9 | CASSLDPGRRGNEQFF
TRBJ1-1 | TRBV11-2 | CASSSPSGQWNTEAFF
TRBJ2-5 | TRBV6-5 | CASSYSKLAQETQYF
TRBJ2-2 | TRBV5-8 | CASSLDRGLTGELFF
TRBJ1-1 | TRBV3-1/TRBV3-2 | CASSSSDRGQTEAFF
TRBJ1-1 | TRBV27 | CASTRSGTGSEAFF
TRBJ1-2 | TRBV5-1 | CASSSGQGSNYGYTF
TRBJ1-2 | TRBV28 | CASSYPGIGYGYTF
TRBJ2-1 | TRBV6-5 | CASSYSRQGDNEQFF
TRBJ2-3 | TRBV5-1 | CASSLVMGESTDTQYF
TRBJ1-2 | TRBV4-2 | CASSQEVANYGYTF
TRBJ1-2 | TRBV27 | CASSFIGGIKGYTF
TRBJ1-2 | TRBV7-9 | CASSLLHTF
TRBJ1-2 | TRBV18 | CASSPQDRVGGYTF
TRBJ2-1 | TRBV28 | CASSLGSRTGGWGEQFF
TRBJ1-5 | TRBV5-1 | CASSLEGAQPQHF
TRBJ1-2 | TRBV28 | CASSLLDREPNYGYTF
TRBJ1-3 | TRBV5-8 | CASRWRRTSGNTIYF
TRBJ2-3 | TRBV12-3/TRBV12-4 | CASSLRRADTQYF
TRBJ1-3 | TRBV18 | CASSPLSDSGNTIYF
TRBJ1-1 | TRBV6-5 | CASSYGTGRMNTEAFF
TRBJ2-1 | TRBV11-2 | CASSFSSYNEQFF
TRBJ1-5 | TRBV28 | CASSQANPLGQPQHF
TRBJ1-2 | TRBV18 | CASSPPDRASVGGYTF